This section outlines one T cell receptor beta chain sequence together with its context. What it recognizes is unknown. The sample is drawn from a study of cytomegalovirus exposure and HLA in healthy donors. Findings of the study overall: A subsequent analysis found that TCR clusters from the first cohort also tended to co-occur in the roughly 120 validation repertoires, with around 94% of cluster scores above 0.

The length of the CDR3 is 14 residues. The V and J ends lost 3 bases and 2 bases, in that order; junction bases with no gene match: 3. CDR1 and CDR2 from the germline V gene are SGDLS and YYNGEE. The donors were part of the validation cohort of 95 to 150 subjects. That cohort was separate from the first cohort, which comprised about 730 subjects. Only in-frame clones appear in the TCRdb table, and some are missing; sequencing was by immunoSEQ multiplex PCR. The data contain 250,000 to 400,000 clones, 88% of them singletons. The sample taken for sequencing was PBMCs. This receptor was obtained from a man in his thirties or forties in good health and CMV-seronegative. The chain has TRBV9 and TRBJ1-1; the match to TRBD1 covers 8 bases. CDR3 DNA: TGTGCCAGCAGCGGAGGGACAGGCAACACTGAAGCTTTCTTT. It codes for CASSGGTGNTEAFF.